The 20 T cell receptor beta chains listed next were all sequenced from one sample in a study of T cells in tuberculosis. Sequencing used immunoSEQ multiplex PCR; TCRdb keeps in-frame clones, though not all of them. The sample holds approximately 59,000 clones, 65% to 90% seen once. Sorting used thawed, overnight-rested PBMC stained with anti-CD3, a viability dye and GMM-loaded CD1B tetramer. The lipid loaded on the CD1B tetramers was C32 glucose monomycolate from Rhodococcus equi. Sequencing input: CD1b-GMM tetramer-negative cells sorted from PBMCs. All receptors come from an adult woman with latent tuberculosis.

This clone was observed a few times. The chain recombines TRBV11-2 with TRBJ2-3; D perhaps matches TRBD2 (6 bases). The CDR3 extends over 13 amino acids. The germline CDR1 and CDR2 sequences are SGHAT and FQNNGV. V lost 5 bases and J 1 base, leaving 7 bases between the germline ends. The CDR3 bases are TGTGCCAGCAGCCCTAGCGGCACAGATACGCAGTATTTT. It specifies CASSPSGTDTQYF.

The V call is TRBV7-2, the J call TRBJ2-2, with TRBD1 matching over 8 bases. J lost 0 bases, V lost 5 bases, and 8 bases had no gene match. The CDR3 consists of 17 residues. Germline loops: CDR1 SGHTA, CDR2 FQGNSA. The CDR3 sequence: CASSPLPGQANTGELFF. The DNA of the CDR3 is TGTGCCAGCAGCCCACTCCCGGGACAGGCGAACACCGGGGAGCTGTTTTTT. The whole variable domain, remainder taken from reference TRBV7-2 and TRBJ2-2, is GAGVSQSPSNKVTEKGKDVELRCDPISGHTALYWYRQSLGQGLEFLIYFQGNSAPDKSGLPSDRFSAERTGGSVSTLTIQRTQQEDSAVYLCASSPLPGQANTGELFFGEGSRLTVL.

The rearrangement joins TRBV2 to TRBJ2-5; D remains unclear. The V end lost 7 bases, the J end lost 6 bases, and 15 bases lay between the germline ends. The CDR3 loop spans 13 amino acids. Looked up from germline, CDR1 is SNHLY and CDR2 is FYNNEI. The chain's CDR3 is CASIRLRSQTQYF. The CDR3 DNA reads TGTGCCAGCATTCGATTACGGTCTCAGACCCAGTACTTC.

This clone came up once. The chain joins TRBV11-3 to TRBJ2-5, with unresolved D. Trimming shortened V by 1 base and J by 5 bases, and 8 bases separated the two germline ends. This CDR3 has 13 residues. From germline, CDR1 is SGHNT and CDR2 YENEEA. CDR3 in amino acids: CASSLGSEETQYF. CDR3 coding DNA: TGTGCCAGCAGCTTAGGGTCGGAGGAGACCCAGTACTTC. Full variable domain (rest looked up from reference TRBV11-3 and TRBJ2-5): EAGVVQSPRYKIIEKKQPVAFWCNPISGHNTLYWYLQNLGQGPELLIRYENEEAVDDSQLPKDRFSAERLKGVDSTLKIQPAELGDSAVYLCASSLGSEETQYFGPGTRLLVL.

The chain couples TRBV19 to TRBJ1-2; D uncertain. The CDR3 loop spans 13 amino acids. V shed 3 bases and J shed 6 bases, with 11 bases lying between them. Germline V gene sequence: CDR1 LNHDA, CDR2 SQIVND (reference sequence). The DNA of the CDR3 is TGTGCCAGTAGTATCGGGATAAGGGATGGCTACACCTTC. Encoded protein: CASSIGIRDGYTF.

This clone has a single count. The V call is TRBV7-9, the J call TRBJ1-3; no reliable D call. The ends were cut back, 5 bases at V and 4 bases at J, with 6 bases in the middle. This CDR3 spans 12 amino acids. The germline V gene has CDR1 SEHNR and CDR2 FQNEAQ (reference sequence). In DNA form, the CDR3 reads TGTGCCAGCAGCCCCGCGGGAAACACCATATATTTT. This translates into CASSPAGNTIYF.

The chain carries TRBV30 and TRBJ1-3; tentative D call: TRBD1 (6 bases). Germline V gene sequence: CDR1 GTSNPN, CDR2 SVGIG (reference sequence). V was trimmed by 3 bases and J by 2 bases, leaving 8 bases between them. This CDR3 contains 13 residues. Here the CDR3 reads CAWRNRAGNTIYF. The CDR3 DNA follows: TGTGCCTGGAGGAACAGGGCTGGAAACACCATATATTTT.

This clone appeared a few times. The chain carries TRBV7-9 and TRBJ1-2; D may be TRBD1 (5 bases). CDR3 length equals 12 residues. V was pared by 1 base and J by 8 bases, with 8 bases between. The germline V gene has CDR1 SEHNR and CDR2 FQNEAQ (reference sequence). The CDR3 nucleotides read TGTGCCAGCAGCTTAGAAGGGGTAGGCTACACCTTC. Its translation is CASSLEGVGYTF. The full variable domain, completed using reference TRBV7-9 and TRBJ1-2, is DTGVSQNPRHKITKRGQNVTFRCDPISEHNRLYWYRQTLGQGPEFLTYFQNEAQLEKSRLLSDRFSAERPKGSFSTLEIQRTEQGDSAMYLCASSLEGVGYTFGSGTRLTVV.

The DNA of the CDR3 is TGTGCCAGTTCACCTCGGGAGACCCAGTACTTC. It encodes CASSPRETQYF. The chain carries TRBV28 and TRBJ2-5; D not certain. The germline V gene encodes CDR1 MDHEN and CDR2 SYDVKM. The CDR3 is made up of 11 amino acids. Trimming removed 9 bases at V and 5 bases at J, with 10 bases between.

J is TRBJ1-2 and V is TRBV4-3; the match to TRBD1 covers 11 bases. There are 15 residues in the CDR3. Germline lookup yields CDR1 LGHNA and CDR2 YSLEER. J lost 8 bases, V lost 1 base, and 6 bases had no gene match. CDR3 DNA sequence: TGCGCCAGCAGCCAAGGAGACGGGACAGGGGGAGGCTACACCTTC. Its protein product is CASSQGDGTGGGYTF.

This chain connects TRBV6-5 to TRBJ1-2, with 7 bases identical to TRBD1. The CDR3 extends over 16 amino acids. J gave up 4 bases and V 0 bases, and 8 bases lay outside the gene matches. CDR1 is MNHEY, CDR2 SVGAGI, per germline. The CDR3, as DNA: TGTGCCAGCAGTTACTCGATTGGACAGGATAGCTATGGCTACACCTTC. Its protein product is CASSYSIGQDSYGYTF.

The gene calls are TRBV5-4 and TRBJ1-2; 8 nucleotides match TRBD1. The CDR3 runs to 14 residues. Looked up from germline, CDR1 is SGHNT and CDR2 is YYREEE (reference sequence). V dropped 2 bases and J dropped 7; count of bases not matched to a gene: 7. CDR3 DNA sequence: TGTGCCAGCAGCTTACAGGGGGGCGCGAGTGGCTACACCTTC. Translation gives CASSLQGGASGYTF.

This clone was observed once. This rearrangement joins TRBV6-6 to TRBJ2-1, with 14 positions matching TRBD2. The germline V gene has CDR1 MNHNY and CDR2 SVGAGI (reference sequence). The V and J ends lost 5 bases and 9 bases, in that order; junction bases with no gene match: 6. The CDR3 spans 15 residues. CDR3 DNA: TGTGCCAGCAGTGCGACTAGCGGGAGGGCTGGTGAGCAGTTCTTC. Translated, it gives CASSATSGRAGEQFF.

The chain has TRBV6-5 and TRBJ2-3; no reliable D call. This CDR3 region has 12 residues. Between the trimmed V and J ends, which lost 5 bases and 6 bases, there was a span of 9 bases. From germline, CDR1 is MNHEY and CDR2 SVGAGI. DNA for the CDR3: TGTGCCAGCAGTAAACTCAGGGATACGCAGTATTTT. Translated, it gives CASSKLRDTQYF.

The rearrangement joins TRBV4-3 to TRBJ2-6; D ambiguous. Trimming removed 5 bases from V and 1 base from J, with 9 bases in between. There are 15 residues in the CDR3. Germline V lookup: CDR1 LGHNA, CDR2 YSLEER. The CDR3 loop is CASSSGSSGANVLTF. CDR3 coding DNA: TGCGCCAGCAGCTCCGGTTCGTCTGGGGCCAACGTCCTGACTTTC.

The rearrangement joins TRBV7-9 to TRBJ2-3, with 15 bases aligning to TRBD2. The CDR3 runs to 17 residues. J was trimmed by 3 bases and V by 7 bases; bases with no gene match: 8. CDR1 and CDR2 (germline): SEHNR, FQNEAQ (reference sequence). In DNA form, the CDR3 reads TGTGCCAGCAACCGGGGGACTAGCGGGGGGAGGACAGATACGCAGTATTTT. Its translation: CASNRGTSGGRTDTQYF. Using reference TRBV7-9 and TRBJ2-3 for the parts outside the CDR3, the full variable domain is DTGVSQNPRHKITKRGQNVTFRCDPISEHNRLYWYRQTLGQGPEFLTYFQNEAQLEKSRLLSDRFSAERPKGSFSTLEIQRTEQGDSAMYLCASNRGTSGGRTDTQYFGPGTRLTVL.

V usage is TRBV18 and J usage is TRBJ1-3; 8 nucleotides line up with TRBD1. Germline V gives CDR1 KGHSH, CDR2 LQKENI. Trimming took 0 bases from V and 0 from J; bases not matched to a gene: 7. The CDR3 has 18 amino acids. CDR3 region: CASSPPNRGALSGNTIYF. CDR3 coding DNA: TGTGCCAGCTCACCACCTAACAGGGGGGCACTCTCTGGAAACACCATATATTTT.

V and J are TRBV5-1 and TRBJ2-1; 11 bases line up with TRBD2. V dropped 1 base and J dropped 5; count of bases not matched to a gene: 5. The CDR3 extends over 16 amino acids. Per the germline V gene, CDR1 is SGHRS and CDR2 is YFSETQ. The CDR3 DNA is TGCGCCAGCAGCTTGCTTAGCGGGGGGGGCGACAATGAGCAGTTCTTC. Translation gives CASSLLSGGGDNEQFF. The entire variable domain, with the rest obtained from reference TRBV5-1 and TRBJ2-1, is as follows: KAGVTQTPRYLIKTRGQQVTLSCSPISGHRSVSWYQQTPGQGLQFLFEYFSETQRNKGNFPGRFSGRQFSNSRSEMNVSTLELGDSALYLCASSLLSGGGDNEQFFGPGTRLTVL.

This chain uses TRBV4-2 with TRBJ1-3; 7 bases match TRBD1. The CDR3 runs 14 residues. CDR1 is LGHNA and CDR2 is YNFKEQ in the germline V gene. V lost 4 bases and J lost 8; bases outside the gene matches: 8. For the CDR3, the DNA is TGTGCCAGCAGCCCCCAGGGGGGCATAGACACCATATATTTT. It specifies CASSPQGGIDTIYF.

The chain recombines TRBV6-1 with TRBJ1-2, with 8 bases matching TRBD1. The V and J ends lost 6 bases and 3 bases, in that order; junction bases with no gene match: 6. The V gene's germline CDR1 is MNHNS and CDR2 SASEGT. The CDR3 extends over 14 amino acids. The CDR3 nucleotides read TGTGCCAGCAGGCGGACAGGGAGGGACTATGGCTACACCTTC. Translated, it gives CASRRTGRDYGYTF.